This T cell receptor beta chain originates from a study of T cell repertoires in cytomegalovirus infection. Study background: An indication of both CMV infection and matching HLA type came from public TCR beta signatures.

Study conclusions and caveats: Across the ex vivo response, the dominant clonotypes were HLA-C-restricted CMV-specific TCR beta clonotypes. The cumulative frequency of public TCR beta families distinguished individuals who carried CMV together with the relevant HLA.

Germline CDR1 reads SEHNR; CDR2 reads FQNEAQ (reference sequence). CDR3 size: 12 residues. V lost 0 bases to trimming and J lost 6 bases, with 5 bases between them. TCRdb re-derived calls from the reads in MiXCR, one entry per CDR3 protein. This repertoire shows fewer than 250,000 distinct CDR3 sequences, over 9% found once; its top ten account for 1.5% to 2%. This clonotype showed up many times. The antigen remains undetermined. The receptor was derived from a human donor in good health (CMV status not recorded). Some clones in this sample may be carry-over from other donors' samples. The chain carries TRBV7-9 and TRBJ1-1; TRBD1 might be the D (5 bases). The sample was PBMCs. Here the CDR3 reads CASSLAGAEAFF. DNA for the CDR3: TGTGCCAGCAGCTTAGCAGGGGCTGAAGCTTTCTTT.